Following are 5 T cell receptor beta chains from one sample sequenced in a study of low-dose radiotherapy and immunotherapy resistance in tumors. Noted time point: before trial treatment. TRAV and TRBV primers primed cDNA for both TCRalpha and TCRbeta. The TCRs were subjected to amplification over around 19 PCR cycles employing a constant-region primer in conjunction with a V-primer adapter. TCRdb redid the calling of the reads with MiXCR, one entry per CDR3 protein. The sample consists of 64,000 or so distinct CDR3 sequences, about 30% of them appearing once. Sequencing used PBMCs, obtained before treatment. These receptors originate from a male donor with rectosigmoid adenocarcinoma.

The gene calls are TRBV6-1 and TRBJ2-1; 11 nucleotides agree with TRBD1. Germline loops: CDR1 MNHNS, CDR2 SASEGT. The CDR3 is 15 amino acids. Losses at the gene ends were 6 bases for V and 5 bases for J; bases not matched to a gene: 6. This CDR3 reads CASRIGTGGHNEQFF. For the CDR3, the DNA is TGTGCCAGCAGGATCGGGACAGGGGGGCACAATGAGCAGTTCTTC.

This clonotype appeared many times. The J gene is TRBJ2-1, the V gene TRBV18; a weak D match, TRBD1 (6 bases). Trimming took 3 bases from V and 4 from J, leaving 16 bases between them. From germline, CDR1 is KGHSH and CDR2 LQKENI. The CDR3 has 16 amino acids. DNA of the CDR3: TGTGCCAGCTCACCGCCCCAGGGACATTTGTACAATGAGCAGTTCTTC. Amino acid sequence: CASSPPQGHLYNEQFF.

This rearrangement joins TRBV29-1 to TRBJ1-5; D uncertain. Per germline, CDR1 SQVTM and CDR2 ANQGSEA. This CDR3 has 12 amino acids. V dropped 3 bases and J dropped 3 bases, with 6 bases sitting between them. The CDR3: CSVESPNQPQHF. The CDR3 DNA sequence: TGCAGCGTTGAGTCGCCCAATCAGCCCCAGCATTTT.

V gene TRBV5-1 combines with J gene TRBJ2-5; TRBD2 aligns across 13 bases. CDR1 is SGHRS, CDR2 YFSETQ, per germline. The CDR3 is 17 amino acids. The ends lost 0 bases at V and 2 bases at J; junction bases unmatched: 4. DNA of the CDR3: TGCGCCAGCAGCTTGGGTGGACTAGCGGGGGCACAAGAGACCCAGTACTTC. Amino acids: CASSLGGLAGAQETQYF.

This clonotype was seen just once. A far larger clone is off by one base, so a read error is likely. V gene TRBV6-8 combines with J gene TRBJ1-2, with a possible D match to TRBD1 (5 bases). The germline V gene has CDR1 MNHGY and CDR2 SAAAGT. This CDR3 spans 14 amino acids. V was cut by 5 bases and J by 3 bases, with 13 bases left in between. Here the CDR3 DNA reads TGTGCCAGCAGTGAGCGGGGGGGGTACTATGGCTACACCTTC. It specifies CASSERGGYYGYTF.